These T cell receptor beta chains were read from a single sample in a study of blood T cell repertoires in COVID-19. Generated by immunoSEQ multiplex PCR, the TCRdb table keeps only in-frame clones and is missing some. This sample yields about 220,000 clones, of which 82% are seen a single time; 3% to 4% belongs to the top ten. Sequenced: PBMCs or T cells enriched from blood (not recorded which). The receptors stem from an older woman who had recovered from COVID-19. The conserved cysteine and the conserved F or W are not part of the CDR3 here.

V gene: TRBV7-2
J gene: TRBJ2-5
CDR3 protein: ASSFSATGGETQY

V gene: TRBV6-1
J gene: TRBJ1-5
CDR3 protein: ASNEGARQPQH

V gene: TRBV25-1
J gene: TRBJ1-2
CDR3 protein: ASSEGGVSYGYT

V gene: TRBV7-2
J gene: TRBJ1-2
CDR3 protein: ASSYTPGLNSGYT

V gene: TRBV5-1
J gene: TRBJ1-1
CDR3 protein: ASSPSGTGGTEAF

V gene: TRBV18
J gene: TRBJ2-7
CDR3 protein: ASSPPVARYEQY

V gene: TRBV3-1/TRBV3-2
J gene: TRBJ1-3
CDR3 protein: ASSLTGDSGNTIY

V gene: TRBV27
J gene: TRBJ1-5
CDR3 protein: ASSLVGQGTQPQH

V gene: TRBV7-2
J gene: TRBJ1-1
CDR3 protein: ASSLRGGEAF

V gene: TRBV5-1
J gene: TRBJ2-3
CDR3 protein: ASSGGTASTDTQY

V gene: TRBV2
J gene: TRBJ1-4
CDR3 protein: ASSSDRGGDEKLF

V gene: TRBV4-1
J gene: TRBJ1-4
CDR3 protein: ASSPTGSATNEKLF

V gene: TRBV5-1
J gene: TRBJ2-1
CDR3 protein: ACRLAGAWDEQF

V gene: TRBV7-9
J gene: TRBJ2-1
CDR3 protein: ASHPSGLRSNEQF

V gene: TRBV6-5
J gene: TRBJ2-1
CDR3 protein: ASSYPGSNNEQF

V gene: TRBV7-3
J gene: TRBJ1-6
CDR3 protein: ASSLTGQGASPLH

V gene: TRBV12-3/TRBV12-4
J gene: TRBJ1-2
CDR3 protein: ASSLGSAGGYT

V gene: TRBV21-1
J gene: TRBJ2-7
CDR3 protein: ASCIPRELANYEQY

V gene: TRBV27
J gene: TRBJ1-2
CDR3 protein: ASSLSKREVYGYT

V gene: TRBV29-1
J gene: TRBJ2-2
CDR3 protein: SVDPRGPGELF

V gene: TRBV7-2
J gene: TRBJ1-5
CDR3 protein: ASSLAGPTGGAGNSNQPQH

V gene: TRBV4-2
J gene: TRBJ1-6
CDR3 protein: ASSQTTGTGGLPLH

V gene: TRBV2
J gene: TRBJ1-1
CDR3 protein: ASSARWGDTEAF

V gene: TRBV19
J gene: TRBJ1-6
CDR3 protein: ASSRQGRSPLH

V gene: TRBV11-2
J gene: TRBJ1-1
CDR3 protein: ASSEVSGVNTEAF

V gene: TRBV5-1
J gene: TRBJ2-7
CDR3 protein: ASSGGSQGSYEQY

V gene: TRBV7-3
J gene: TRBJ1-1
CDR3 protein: ASSLTLGGNTEAF

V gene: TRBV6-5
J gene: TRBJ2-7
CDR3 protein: ASSYSDRGTYEQY

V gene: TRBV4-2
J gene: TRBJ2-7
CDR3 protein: ASSQDPGRVDEQY

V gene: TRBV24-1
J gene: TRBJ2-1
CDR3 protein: ATSDGNEQF

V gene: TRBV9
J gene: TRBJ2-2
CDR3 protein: ASSPRAGELF

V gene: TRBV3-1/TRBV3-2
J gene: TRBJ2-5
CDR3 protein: ASGGQRESSGETQY

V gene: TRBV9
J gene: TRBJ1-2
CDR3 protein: ASSVGGQGFGYT

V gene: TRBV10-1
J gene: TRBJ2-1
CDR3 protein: ASSPGLAAHEQF

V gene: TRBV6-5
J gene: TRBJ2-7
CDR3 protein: ASSRDSDTYEQY

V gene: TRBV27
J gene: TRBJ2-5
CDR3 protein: ASSSSLYRGETQY

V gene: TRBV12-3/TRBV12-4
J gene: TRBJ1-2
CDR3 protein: ASRETGSGYT

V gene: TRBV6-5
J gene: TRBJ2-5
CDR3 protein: ASSYKGQSMQTQY

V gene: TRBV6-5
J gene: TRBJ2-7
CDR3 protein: ASSYYGGNGYEQY

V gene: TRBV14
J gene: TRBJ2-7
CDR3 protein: ASSQERGSPPYEQY

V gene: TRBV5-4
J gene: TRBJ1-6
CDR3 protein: ASSLKTAAPLNSPLH

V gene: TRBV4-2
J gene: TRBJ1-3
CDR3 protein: ASSQETGNKAGNTIY

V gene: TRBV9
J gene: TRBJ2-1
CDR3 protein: ASSSRVTHSYNEQF

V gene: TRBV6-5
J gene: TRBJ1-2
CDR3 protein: ASRLGQAIVSGYT

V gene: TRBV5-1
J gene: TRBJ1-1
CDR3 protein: ASRPQVPMNTEAF

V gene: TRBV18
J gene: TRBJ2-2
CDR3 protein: ASSPLTSGSPGELF

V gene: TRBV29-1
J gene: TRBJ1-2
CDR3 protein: SARLGTGDGYT

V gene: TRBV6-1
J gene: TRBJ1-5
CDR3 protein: ASSEGTGDAQPQH

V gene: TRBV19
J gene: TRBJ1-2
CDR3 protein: ASSIASGHLGYT

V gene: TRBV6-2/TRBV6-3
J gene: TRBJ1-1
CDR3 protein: ASSWRDRDTEAF

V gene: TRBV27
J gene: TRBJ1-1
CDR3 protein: ASSIIGGEAF

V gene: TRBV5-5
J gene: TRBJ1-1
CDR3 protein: ASGHRGIDGTEAF

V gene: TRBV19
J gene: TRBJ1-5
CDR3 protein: ASSPREYGSNQPQH

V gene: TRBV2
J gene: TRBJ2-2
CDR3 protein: ASSDSTNTGELF